These T cell receptor beta chains were read from a single sample in a study of shared clonotypes between healthy human individuals. Sequencing was performed with immunoSEQ multiplex PCR; in TCRdb, only in-frame clones are kept and a portion is missing. This sample yields over a million clones, of which roughly 96% are seen a single time; 1% to 1.5% belongs to the top ten. Sequenced: naive CD4+ T cells sorted from blood. These receptor sequences come from a man aged 30-40 years in good health. The CDR3 runs from the conserved cysteine through the conserved F or W. The D gene is left open where the match is weak. Expanded clones get a size class; other rows say once, few or many, or leave the size out.

size | J | V | D | CDR3 | DNA
. | TRBJ2-2 | TRBV25-1 | . | CASSLTGSLTGELFF | TGTGCCAGCAGTCTAACAGGGTCTTTGACCGGGGAGCTGTTTTTT
. | TRBJ2-7 | TRBV27 | TRBD1 | CASSSGTGKTASTEQYF | TGTGCCAGCAGTTCAGGGACAGGCAAGACGGCCTCCACCGAGCAGTACTTC
. | TRBJ2-1 | TRBV27 | TRBD2 | CASSSGLAGGPSYNEQFF | TGTGCCAGCAGTTCAGGACTAGCGGGAGGGCCGTCCTACAATGAGCAGTTCTTC
once | TRBJ2-1 | TRBV7-2 | TRBD2 | CASSLAGTSGYNEQFF | TGTGCCAGCAGCTTAGCGGGGACTAGCGGCTACAATGAGCAGTTCTTC
. | TRBJ2-7 | TRBV19 | TRBD2 | CASSIGGRAVGEQYF | TGTGCCAGTAGTATAGGCGGGAGGGCCGTGGGCGAGCAGTACTTC
. | TRBJ2-1 | TRBV18 | TRBD1 | CASSLLEGADEVNEQFF | TGTGCCAGCTCATTACTAGAGGGGGCTGACGAGGTTAATGAGCAGTTCTTC
. | TRBJ2-2 | TRBV9 | . | CASSPNPVAGGELFF | TGTGCCAGCAGCCCTAACCCGGTTGCGGGCGGGGAGCTGTTTTTT
. | TRBJ2-7 | TRBV4-1 | TRBD2 | CASRSTSGTYEQYF | TGCGCCAGCAGATCCACTAGCGGGACCTACGAGCAGTACTTC
. | TRBJ2-7 | TRBV7-8 | . | CASSASGDYEQYF | TGTGCCAGCAGCGCGAGTGGCGACTACGAGCAGTACTTC
. | TRBJ2-1 | TRBV7-2 | . | CASSLVKSEQFF | TGTGCCAGCAGCTTAGTCAAAAGTGAGCAGTTCTTC
. | TRBJ2-1 | TRBV21-1 | . | CASSNGGTSNYEQFF | TGTGCCAGCAGCAACGGCGGGACTAGCAACTATGAGCAGTTCTTC
. | TRBJ2-7 | TRBV5-6 | TRBD1 | CASSLIGQGYEQYF | TGTGCCAGCAGCTTGATTGGACAGGGCTACGAGCAGTACTTC
. | TRBJ2-7 | TRBV5-8 | TRBD2 | CASSAPGTSDDEQYF | TGTGCCAGCAGCGCGCCCGGGACTAGCGACGACGAGCAGTACTTC
. | TRBJ2-6 | TRBV30 | TRBD2 | CARGAGAGANVLTF | TGTGCCCGAGGAGCGGGAGCGGGGGCCAACGTCCTGACTTTC
. | TRBJ1-4 | TRBV9 | . | CASSVGQAINEKLFF | TGTGCCAGCAGCGTTGGCCAGGCGATTAATGAAAAACTGTTTTTT
. | TRBJ2-2 | TRBV9 | TRBD2 | CASSVVLAGPSRPGELFF | TGTGCCAGCAGCGTAGTACTAGCGGGCCCTTCACGTCCCGGGGAGCTGTTTTTT